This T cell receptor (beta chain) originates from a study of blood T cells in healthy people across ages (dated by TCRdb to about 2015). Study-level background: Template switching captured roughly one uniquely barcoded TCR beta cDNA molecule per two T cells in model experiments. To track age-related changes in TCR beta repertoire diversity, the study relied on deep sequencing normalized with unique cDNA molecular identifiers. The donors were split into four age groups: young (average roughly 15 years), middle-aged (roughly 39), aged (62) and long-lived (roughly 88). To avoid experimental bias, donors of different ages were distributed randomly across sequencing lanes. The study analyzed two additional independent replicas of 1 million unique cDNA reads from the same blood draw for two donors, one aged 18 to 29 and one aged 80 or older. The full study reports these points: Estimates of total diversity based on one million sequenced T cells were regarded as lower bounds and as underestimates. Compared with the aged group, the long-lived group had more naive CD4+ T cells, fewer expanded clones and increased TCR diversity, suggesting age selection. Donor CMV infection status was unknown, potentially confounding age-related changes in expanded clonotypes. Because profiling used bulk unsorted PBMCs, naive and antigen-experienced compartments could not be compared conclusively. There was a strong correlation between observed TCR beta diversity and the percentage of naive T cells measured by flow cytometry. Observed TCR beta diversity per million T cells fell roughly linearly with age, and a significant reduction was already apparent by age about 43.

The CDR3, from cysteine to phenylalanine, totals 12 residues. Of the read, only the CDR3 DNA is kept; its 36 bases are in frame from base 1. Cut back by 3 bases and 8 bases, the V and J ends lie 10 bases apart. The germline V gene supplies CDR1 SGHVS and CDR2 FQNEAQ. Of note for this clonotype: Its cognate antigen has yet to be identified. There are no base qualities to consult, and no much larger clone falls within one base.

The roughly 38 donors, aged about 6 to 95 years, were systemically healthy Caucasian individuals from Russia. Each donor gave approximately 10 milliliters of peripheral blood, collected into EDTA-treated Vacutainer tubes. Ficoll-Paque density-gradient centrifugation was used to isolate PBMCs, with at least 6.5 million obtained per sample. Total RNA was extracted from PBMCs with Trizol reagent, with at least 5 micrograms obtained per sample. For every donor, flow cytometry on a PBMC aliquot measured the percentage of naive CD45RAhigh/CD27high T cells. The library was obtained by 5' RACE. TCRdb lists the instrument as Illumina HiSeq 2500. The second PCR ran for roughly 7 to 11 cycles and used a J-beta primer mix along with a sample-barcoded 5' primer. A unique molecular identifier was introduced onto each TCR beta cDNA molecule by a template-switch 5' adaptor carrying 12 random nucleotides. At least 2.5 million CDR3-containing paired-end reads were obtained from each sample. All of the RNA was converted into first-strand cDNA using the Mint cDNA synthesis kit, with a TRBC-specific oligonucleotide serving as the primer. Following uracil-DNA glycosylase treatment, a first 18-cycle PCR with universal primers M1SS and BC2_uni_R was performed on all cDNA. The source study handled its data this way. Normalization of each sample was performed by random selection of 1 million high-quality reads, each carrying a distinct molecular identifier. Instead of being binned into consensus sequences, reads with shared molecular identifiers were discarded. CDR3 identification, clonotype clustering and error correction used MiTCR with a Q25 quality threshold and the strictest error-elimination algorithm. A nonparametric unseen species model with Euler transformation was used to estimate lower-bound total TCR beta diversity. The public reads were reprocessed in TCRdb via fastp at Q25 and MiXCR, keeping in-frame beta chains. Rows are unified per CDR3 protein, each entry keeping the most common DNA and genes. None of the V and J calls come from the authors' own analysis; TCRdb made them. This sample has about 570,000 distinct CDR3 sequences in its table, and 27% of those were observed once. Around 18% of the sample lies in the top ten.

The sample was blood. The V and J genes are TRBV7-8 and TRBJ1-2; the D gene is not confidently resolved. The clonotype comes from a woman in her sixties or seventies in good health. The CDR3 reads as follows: CASSLFSHGYTF. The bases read TGTGCCAGCAGCTTGTTCTCTCACGGCTACACCTTC.